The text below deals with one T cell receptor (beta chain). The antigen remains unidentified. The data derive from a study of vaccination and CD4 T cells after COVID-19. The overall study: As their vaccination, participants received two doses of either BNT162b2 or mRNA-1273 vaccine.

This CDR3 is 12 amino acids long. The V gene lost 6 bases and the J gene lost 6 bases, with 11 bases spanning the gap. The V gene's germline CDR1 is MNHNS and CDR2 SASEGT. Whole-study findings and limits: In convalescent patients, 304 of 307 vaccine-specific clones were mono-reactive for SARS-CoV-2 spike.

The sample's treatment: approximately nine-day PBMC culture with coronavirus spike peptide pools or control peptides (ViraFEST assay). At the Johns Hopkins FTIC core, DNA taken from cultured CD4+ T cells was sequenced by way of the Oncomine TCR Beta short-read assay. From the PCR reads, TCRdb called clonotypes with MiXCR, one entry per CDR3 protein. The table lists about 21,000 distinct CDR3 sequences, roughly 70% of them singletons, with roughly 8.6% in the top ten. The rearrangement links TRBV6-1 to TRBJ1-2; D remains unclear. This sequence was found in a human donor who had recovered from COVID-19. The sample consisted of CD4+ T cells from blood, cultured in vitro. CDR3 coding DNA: TGTGCCAGCAGGCCGCTTCAGGATGGCTACACCTTC. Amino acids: CASRPLQDGYTF.